This T cell receptor (beta chain) stems from a study of blood T cell repertoires in COVID-19. Overall study: Samples representing acute and convalescent COVID-19 were sourced from the United States, Italy and Spain. PBMCs, B-cell-depleted T cells, or T cells provided the cDNA or gDNA that made up the material.

Germline loops: CDR1 SGDLS, CDR2 YYNGEE. The CDR3 totals 15 residues. V was clipped by 3 bases and J by 6 bases; unmatched bases: 11. Methods used by the authors: For nucleated cells, counts were estimated from reference gene primer amplification. TCRdb's copy holds only in-frame clones and misses some; the assay was immunoSEQ multiplex PCR. That table furnishes V, J and clone size, whereas the DNA furnished D and trimming. Of 200,000 to 300,000 clones detected, 75% to 90% appear once; the ten largest clones hold roughly 27%. This clone was detected only once. The source of this sequence is a man in his forties or fifties with acute or convalescent COVID-19. The sample consisted of peripheral blood. The J gene is TRBJ2-5, the V gene TRBV9, with 7 bases that match TRBD1. The CDR3 spells CASSATTGRVQTQYF. The CDR3 nucleotides are TGTGCCAGCAGCGCCACGACAGGGCGGGTTCAGACCCAGTACTTC.